This T cell receptor beta chain was observed in a study of T cell repertoires in cytomegalovirus infection. Study details: The study used recently identified HLA-C-restricted and well-studied HLA-B-restricted CMV epitopes. Signatures in public TCR beta sequences pointed to both CMV infection and matching HLA type.

Concerning this clonotype itself: Its antigen is unknown.

Study findings and constraints: Cumulative frequency (of public TCR beta family members) identified carriers of CMV plus the relevant HLA. The ex vivo response was dominated by HLA-C-restricted CMV-specific TCR beta clonotypes.

TCRdb analysed the reads with MiXCR anew, one entry per CDR3 protein. The sample has fewer than 950,000 distinct CDR3 sequences; 30% to 35% are singletons. The trim removed 4 bases at V and 3 bases at J, leaving 1 base unmatched. CDR1 is SGDLS and CDR2 is YYNGEE in the germline V gene. The CDR3 covers 14 residues. The sequences come from cultured CD8+ T cells from PBMCs, collected from culture after CMV antigen stimulation. The J gene is TRBJ2-7, the V gene TRBV9, with 13 bases lining up with TRBD2. The source of this sequence is a human donor in good health (CMV status not recorded). Some clones in this sample may be carry-over from other donors' samples. The CDR3 bases are TGTGCCAGCAGCAGACTAGCGGGGGGCTACGAGCAGTACTTC. It encodes CASSRLAGGYEQYF. The full variable domain, completed using reference TRBV9 and TRBJ2-7, is DSGVTQTPKHLITATGQRVTLRCSPRSGDLSVYWYQQSLDQGLQFLIQYYNGEERAKGNILERFSAQQFPDLHSELNLSSLELGDSALYFCASSRLAGGYEQYFGPGTRLTVT.